A single sample is the source of the 23 T cell receptor beta chains below, sequenced in a study of blood T cell repertoires in COVID-19. Assay used: immunoSEQ multiplex PCR; TCRdb lists only in-frame clones, some missing. Of under 300,000 clones listed, approximately 89% were seen once; the top ten hold roughly 1.8%. The sample taken for sequencing was PBMCs or T cells enriched from blood (not recorded which). The receptors here all came from a woman in her sixties or seventies who had recovered from COVID-19.

This rearrangement joins TRBV9 to TRBJ2-1; 7 bases are a match to TRBD2. Germline V gives CDR1 SGDLS, CDR2 YYNGEE. The V gene end was trimmed by 4 bases and the J gene end by 13 bases; junction bases not matched to a gene: 11. The CDR3 contains 13 residues. CDR3 nucleotide sequence: TGTGCCAGCAGCATAATAGCGGGCCCGCCCCAGTTCTTC. Translating gives CASSIIAGPPQFF.

V is TRBV6-4 and J is TRBJ2-2; the D gene is possibly TRBD2 (6 bases). The CDR3 is made up of 13 amino acids. Per germline, CDR1 MRHNA and CDR2 SNTAGT. The V gene lost 6 bases and the J gene lost 6 bases, with 11 bases spanning the gap. The CDR3 sequence: CASRTAGSGELFF. The CDR3 nucleotides are TGTGCCAGCAGGACGGCGGGGTCCGGGGAGCTGTTTTTT.

The V gene is TRBV5-1, the J gene TRBJ2-2; 7 nucleotides align to TRBD1. The CDR3 sequence is 14 residues long. CDR1 SGHRS and CDR2 YFSETQ come from the germline V gene. After removal of 4 bases from V and 2 bases from J, the junction contained 2 bases not matched to a gene. The CDR3 DNA follows: TGCGCCAGCAGCCGGGACAGAAACACCGGGGAGCTGTTTTTT. It yields the protein CASSRDRNTGELFF.

The rearrangement links TRBV24-1 to TRBJ1-5; D not certain. This CDR3 is 14 amino acids long. Looked up from germline, CDR1 is KGHDR and CDR2 is SFDVKD. Trimming removed 5 bases at V and 7 bases at J, with 14 bases between. DNA of the CDR3: TGTGCCACCAGTGGCCACGGGATACGACAGCCCCAGCATTTT. It yields the protein CATSGHGIRQPQHF.

The gene calls are TRBV29-1 and TRBJ1-2; TRBD1 might be the D (5 bases). The CDR3 runs 12 residues. Trimming pared 4 bases from V and 4 bases from J, leaving 10 bases between. Germline assignment: CDR1 SQVTM and CDR2 ANQGSEA. In DNA form, the CDR3 reads TGCAGCGTTGGGGGGAGGAGCTATGGCTACACCTTC. It yields the protein CSVGGRSYGYTF.

The chain recombines TRBV29-1 with TRBJ1-2; D not certain. This CDR3 has 14 residues. Deletions cut 0 bases from V and 1 base from J, with 9 bases between. Germline-derived CDR1 and CDR2 are SQVTM and ANQGSEA. The chain's CDR3 is CSVEDRRGNYGYTF. The DNA of the CDR3 is TGCAGCGTTGAAGATCGCAGAGGTAACTATGGCTACACCTTC.

The genes are TRBV7-2 and TRBJ1-6; 9 positions match TRBD1. The V and J ends lost 7 bases and 13 bases, in that order; junction bases with no gene match: 14. The germline gives CDR1 SGHTA, CDR2 FQGNSA. The CDR3 sequence is 15 residues long. The CDR3 coding sequence is TGTGCCAGCACCCTTACCGGGACAGGGTTCCATCCCCTCCACTTT. Encoded protein: CASTLTGTGFHPLHF.

This clone showed up just once. The chain combines TRBV9 with TRBJ2-1; TRBD2 agrees at 10 bases. Germline lookup yields CDR1 SGDLS and CDR2 YYNGEE. The CDR3 loop spans 15 amino acids. With V trimmed by 3 bases and J by 7 bases, 7 bases remained unmatched. The CDR3 reads CASSESGRAGNEQFF. The CDR3 DNA follows: TGTGCCAGCAGCGAGAGCGGGAGGGCGGGGAATGAGCAGTTCTTC.

The chain recombines TRBV11-3 with TRBJ2-1; a possible D gene is TRBD2 (5 bases). The germline V gene encodes CDR1 SGHNT and CDR2 YENEEA. V gave up 5 bases and J gave up 7 bases, with 12 bases separating them. This CDR3 region has 13 residues. The CDR3 coding sequence is TGTGCCAGCAGCCCAGTCGGGGTAAATGAGCAGTTCTTC. Amino acids: CASSPVGVNEQFF. Full variable domain (rest looked up from reference TRBV11-3 and TRBJ2-1): EAGVVQSPRYKIIEKKQPVAFWCNPISGHNTLYWYLQNLGQGPELLIRYENEEAVDDSQLPKDRFSAERLKGVDSTLKIQPAELGDSAVYLCASSPVGVNEQFFGPGTRLTVL.

This sequence joins TRBV27 and TRBJ1-2, with D unclear. Germline V gene lookup returns CDR1 MNHEY and CDR2 SMNVEV (reference sequence). This CDR3 region has 13 residues. V lost 4 bases and J lost 8, with 14 bases in between. CDR3 loop: CASSSPGVLGYTF. The CDR3 DNA reads TGTGCCAGCAGTTCCCCCGGGGTCCTGGGCTACACCTTC.

The chain joins TRBV7-3 to TRBJ2-1; a weak D match, TRBD1 (5 bases). CDR3 length: 13 residues. CDR1 is SGHTA and CDR2 is FQGTGA in the germline V gene. V lost 5 bases, J lost 7 bases, and 12 bases lay in between. The CDR3 DNA follows: TGTGCCAGCAGCCTGGACATTTTTAATGAGCAGTTCTTC. The encoded protein is CASSLDIFNEQFF.

V gene TRBV6-5 combines with J gene TRBJ1-4; D is undetermined. This CDR3 comprises 15 residues. V dropped 6 bases and J dropped 7 bases, with 18 bases sitting between them. Looked up from germline, CDR1 is MNHEY and CDR2 is SVGAGI. The CDR3 sequence: CASRDGLRRGEKLFF. The CDR3 bases are TGTGCCAGCAGGGACGGGCTACGCCGGGGTGAAAAACTGTTTTTT.

The chain employs TRBV7-3 and TRBJ2-2, with TRBD1 matching over 7 bases. This CDR3 is 15 amino acids long. With 6 bases clipped from V and 3 bases from J, the junction kept 7 bases outside the gene matches. CDR1 and CDR2 (germline): SGHTA, FQGTGA. CDR3 in amino acids: CASSSTGDYTGELFF. CDR3 bases: TGTGCCAGCAGTTCCACAGGGGATTACACCGGGGAGCTGTTTTTT.

This clone showed up just once. The CDR3 spells CASSELAGARGEQYF. CDR3 coding DNA: TGTGCCAGTTCTGAACTAGCGGGAGCCAGAGGGGAGCAGTACTTC. The chain carries TRBV2 and TRBJ2-7; 11 bases fit TRBD2. The CDR3 contains 15 residues. V was pared by 9 bases and J by 7 bases, with 14 bases of the junction left unmatched. Per germline, CDR1 SNHLY and CDR2 FYNNEI. Based on the CDR3 plus reference TRBV2 and TRBJ2-7, the full variable domain is EPEVTQTPSHQVTQMGQEVILRCVPISNHLYFYWYRQILGQKVEFLVSFYNNEISEKSEIFDDQFSVERPDGSNFTLKIRSTKLEDSAMYFCASSELAGARGEQYFGPGTRLTVT.

The chain uses TRBV2 and TRBJ2-7; D perhaps matches TRBD2 (5 bases). V lost 8 bases and J lost 4, with 21 bases in between. Per the germline V gene, CDR1 is SNHLY and CDR2 is FYNNEI. CDR3 length: 15 residues. The CDR3 sequence: CASEDSQVGNYEQYF. The CDR3 nucleotides read TGTGCCAGCGAGGACTCCCAGGTTGGTAATTACGAGCAGTACTTC.

The rearrangement uses TRBV18 and TRBJ1-1; D uncertain. Germline values: CDR1 KGHSH, CDR2 LQKENI. V was shortened by 4 bases and J by 3 bases, with 9 bases between the two germline ends. This CDR3 contains 13 residues. CDR3 DNA sequence: TGTGCCAGCTCACTTGGAGGTGACACTGAAGCTTTCTTT. This encodes CASSLGGDTEAFF.

This clone showed up just once. The V gene is TRBV4-1, the J gene TRBJ2-5; 15 positions match TRBD2. CDR3 size: 22 residues. After removal of 0 bases from V and 0 bases from J, the junction contained 14 bases not matched to a gene. Germline V gives CDR1 MGHRA, CDR2 YSYEKL. The chain's CDR3 is CASSQDPGFVGLAGGHQETQYF. The CDR3 bases are TGCGCCAGCAGCCAAGATCCGGGGTTCGTGGGACTAGCGGGAGGTCACCAAGAGACCCAGTACTTC.

V usage is TRBV7-9 and J usage is TRBJ1-5; D perhaps matches TRBD1 (6 bases). Per the germline V gene, CDR1 is SEHNR and CDR2 is FQNEAQ (reference sequence). V was trimmed by 5 bases and J by 7 bases, leaving 18 bases between them. CDR3 length: 15 residues. The chain's CDR3 is CASSKFSGERQPQHF. The CDR3 DNA sequence: TGTGCCAGCAGCAAGTTCTCAGGGGAAAGACAGCCCCAGCATTTT.

Points on this clone: The sample contains more than one DNA sequence encoding this CDR3. The CDR3 sequence is CASSVGLAANTGELFF. The DNA of the CDR3 is TGTGCCAGCAGCGTAGGCCTAGCGGCGAACACCGGGGAGCTGTTTTTT. The rearrangement uses TRBV9 and TRBJ2-2, with TRBD2 matching over 7 bases. The CDR3 length is 16 residues. V gave up 0 bases and J gave up 0 bases; unmatched junction bases: 2. Per germline, CDR1 SGDLS and CDR2 YYNGEE.

The rearrangement links TRBV24-1 to TRBJ1-4, with 7 nucleotides matching TRBD1. V lost 5 bases, J lost 7 bases, and 12 bases stayed unmatched. In germline, CDR1 is KGHDR, CDR2 SFDVKD. The CDR3 covers 16 residues. The CDR3 bases are TGTGCCACCAGTGGTCCCGACCGGGACAGAGGTGAAAAACTGTTTTTT. Translating it yields CATSGPDRDRGEKLFF.

The CDR3 DNA follows: TGTGCCAGCAGCGAACCCGGACAGGGTCTCGGTTCACCCCTCCACTTT. Translation gives CASSEPGQGLGSPLHF. This chain links TRBV6-1 with TRBJ1-6, with 8 bases fitting TRBD1. Germline V lookup: CDR1 MNHNS, CDR2 SASEGT. V lost 6 bases to trimming and J lost 9 bases; unmatched junction nucleotides: 13. CDR3 size: 16 residues.

This chain links TRBV24-1 with TRBJ1-5; D ambiguous. Trimming stripped 4 bases from V and 6 bases from J, with 15 bases between. CDR3 size: 15 residues. Germline loops: CDR1 KGHDR, CDR2 SFDVKD. CDR3 residues: CATSDSPAGGQPQHF. CDR3 nucleotides: TGTGCCACCAGTGACAGCCCTGCGGGCGGTCAGCCCCAGCATTTT.

V gene TRBV9 combines with J gene TRBJ2-7; 7 positions match TRBD2. V was pared by 3 bases and J by 0 bases, with 12 bases of the junction left unmatched. CDR1 is SGDLS and CDR2 is YYNGEE in the germline V gene. The CDR3 spans 17 residues. CDR3 in DNA: TGTGCCAGCAGCGCCCGATCACTAGCGCCGATCTCCTACGAGCAGTACTTC. This encodes CASSARSLAPISYEQYF.